The T cell receptor beta chain under discussion was sequenced for a study of T cell repertoires in ileal Crohn's disease. Study-wide context: At surgery, approximately 33% of patients smoked, with median disease duration 7.9 years. Thiopurines (approximately ten) or anti-TNF agents (roughly 17) were given postoperatively to about half.

Clones were read by immunoSEQ multiplex PCR, and TCRdb kept only the in-frame ones, dropping some. The table includes about 17,000 clones, 76% detected once. The CDR3 has 13 amino acids. The V and J ends lost 2 bases and 1 base respectively, with 4 bases between them. From germline, CDR1 is SGHRS and CDR2 YFSETQ. This sample's time point: inflamed ileum from the surgical specimen. The sample taken for sequencing was ileal tissue. This clonotype originated in an adult with Crohn's disease. The chain couples TRBV5-1 to TRBJ2-1; no clear D gene. Written as DNA, the CDR3 is TGCGCCAGCAGCTTTGGGTCCTACAATGAGCAGTTCTTC. Amino acid sequence: CASSFGSYNEQFF.